The rows below give T cell receptor beta chains drawn from one sample of a study of blood T cell repertoires in COVID-19. Repertoires were generated with immunoSEQ multiplex PCR, while TCRdb's copy carries only in-frame clones and drops some. The sample includes about 410,000 clones, roughly 89% of them seen just once. The sample was peripheral blood. These receptors were taken from a woman in her twenties or thirties with active or convalescent COVID-19. CDR3s leave out the opening cysteine and the closing phenylalanine or tryptophan. Fields, in order: V gene, J gene, CDR3 protein.

TRBV19	TRBJ1-2	ASSITGGDGYT
TRBV6-1	TRBJ1-4	ASRDSTSNEKLF
TRBV7-9	TRBJ2-3	ASSSSGGGATDTQY
TRBV5-1	TRBJ2-2	ASSPLSGKALGGELF
TRBV5-1	TRBJ2-7	ASSSAGTGSYEQY
TRBV18	TRBJ1-3	ASSLGGVEDTIY
TRBV18	TRBJ2-6	ASSPPGQGLSGANVLT
TRBV13	TRBJ1-6	ASSRTENNSPLH
TRBV27	TRBJ1-1	ASSSRGLNTEAF
TRBV19	TRBJ2-7	ASRNSGTTSEQY
TRBV19	TRBJ1-5	ASNVVGSNQPQH
TRBV13	TRBJ1-2	ASSLYQGAAGYT
TRBV11-2	TRBJ1-2	ASSLITGGMSNYGYT
TRBV7-6	TRBJ2-1	ASSSGSNVYNEQF
TRBV6-4	TRBJ2-3	ASSPKTSGDGTDTQY
TRBV2	TRBJ2-1	ASSGFLAGYHNEQF
TRBV5-1	TRBJ1-1	ASSQGTGATEAF
TRBV5-1	TRBJ2-6	ASSLTGGRDNVLT
TRBV3-1/TRBV3-2	TRBJ2-7	ASSQGGLGYEQY
TRBV25-1	TRBJ1-4	ASIIRGTSEKLF
TRBV30	TRBJ2-7	AWSLGQGTYEQY
TRBV5-1	TRBJ2-1	ASSPLAGGPVEQF
TRBV19	TRBJ2-3	ASSILRESDTQY
TRBV5-4	TRBJ1-2	ASSLPQANYGYT
TRBV12-3/TRBV12-4	TRBJ1-5	ASSKTGDQPQH
TRBV28	TRBJ1-2	ASSQGDRALYGYT
TRBV4-1	TRBJ2-5	ASSQRQQSQETQY
TRBV5-4	TRBJ1-1	ASSFGGEAF
TRBV5-1	TRBJ1-1	ASSLLTVQTTEAF
TRBV7-9	TRBJ2-5	ASSHGTLQETQY
TRBV5-1	TRBJ2-1	ASRQGISNEQF
TRBV2	TRBJ1-4	ASSDWGVSNEKLF
TRBV14	TRBJ1-1	ASTTPTGAEGTEAF
TRBV5-1	TRBJ2-1	ASSFQGDEQF
TRBV5-1	TRBJ1-4	ASSLDGTNEKLF
TRBV3-1/TRBV3-2	TRBJ2-5	ASSLGGAVETQY
TRBV11-2	TRBJ2-2	ASRRQGLNTGELF